One sample yielded the 14 T cell receptor beta chains listed below, sequenced in a study of regulatory T cells in long-lasting Graves disease (dated by TCRdb to about 2021). The sample's time point label, in plain terms: newly diagnosed GD, antithyroid drugs for less than 3 months. For both TCR sequencing and RNA sequencing, RNA was extracted from PBMCs in TRIzol. Library preparation was by multiplex PCR. Sequencing took place on an Illumina HiSeq 4000. CDR3 regions were amplified by Arm-PCR with iRepertoire HTBI primers to construct TCR beta libraries. TCRdb trimmed the raw reads at Q25, called clones with MiXCR and kept productive beta chains. Each entry is one CDR3 protein sequence, shown with its most common DNA and genes. Recorded for this sample are 550,000 or so distinct CDR3 sequences; 12% of them occurred a single time. The top ten hold over 7% of the sample. The same sample was also studied in work on T cells in Graves' hyperthyroidism and ophthalmopathy.

The sample here was peripheral blood mononuclear cells (PBMCs), taken at new diagnosis, from a patient treated with antithyroid drugs. The receptors come from a woman aged 25 to 39 with Graves disease. Donor details come from another sample of the same person, matched by shared clones.

The V and J genes are TRBV19 and TRBJ2-5; 9 bases match TRBD1. CDR1 is LNHDA, CDR2 SQIVND, per germline (reference sequence). V was pared by 10 bases and J by 5 bases, with 17 bases of the junction left unmatched. This CDR3 comprises 16 residues. The CDR3, as DNA: TGTGCCACGAAAGAACAGGGGGCTCCGGCCGGGGAGACCCAGTACTTC. This sequence encodes CATKEQGAPAGETQYF. The whole variable domain, filled in from reference TRBV19 and TRBJ2-5, reads DGGITQSPKYLFRKEGQNVTLSCEQNLNHDAMYWYRQDPGQGLRLIYYSQIVNDFQKGDIAEGYSVSREKKESFPLTVTSAQKNPTAFYLCATKEQGAPAGETQYFGPGTRLLVL.

This clonotype occurred a few times. This rearrangement joins TRBV18 to TRBJ2-6, with D perhaps TRBD2 (5 bases). Trimming shortened V by 3 bases and J by 0 bases, and 9 bases separated the two germline ends. The V gene's germline CDR1 is KGHSH and CDR2 LQKENI. The length of the CDR3 is 16 residues. The CDR3 DNA is TGTGCCAGCTCACCGAGGGTTCTCTCTGGGGCCAACGTCCTGACTTTC. This gives the protein CASSPRVLSGANVLTF.

This clonotype was seen only a few times. CDR3 nucleotide sequence: TGTGCCAGCAGGGGGACGGGGGTTAGCACAGATACGCAGTATTTT. It yields the protein CASRGTGVSTDTQYF. This sequence joins TRBV2 and TRBJ2-3; possible D gene TRBD2, 6 bases. Trimming left V 6 bases short and J 0 bases short, with 13 bases between. The length of the CDR3 is 15 residues. Germline V CDR1 and CDR2: SNHLY, FYNNEI. Filled out from reference TRBV2 and TRBJ2-3, the complete variable domain reads EPEVTQTPSHQVTQMGQEVILRCVPISNHLYFYWYRQILGQKVEFLVSFYNNEISEKSEIFDDQFSVERPDGSNFTLKIRSTKLEDSAMYFCASRGTGVSTDTQYFGPGTRLTVL.

This clonotype appeared many times. CDR3 sequence reads: CASSFRGLAGAIYEQYF. The DNA for the CDR3 is TGTGCCAGCAGCTTTCGGGGACTAGCGGGAGCGATCTACGAGCAGTACTTC. The chain links TRBV11-2 to TRBJ2-7, with 14 bases that match TRBD2. CDR1 and CDR2 from the germline V gene are SGHAT and FQNNGV. The CDR3 loop spans 17 amino acids. Germline trimming cut 3 bases from V and 3 bases from J; bases unmatched to any gene: 7.

This clonotype was recorded at least ten times. V is TRBV7-6 and J is TRBJ2-1; D perhaps matches TRBD2 (7 bases). Germline CDR1 and CDR2: SGHVS and FNYEAQ. The CDR3 sequence is 16 residues long. Between the trimmed V and J ends, which lost 4 bases and 4 bases, there was a span of 17 bases. In nucleotides, the CDR3 is TGTGCCAGCAGCTCGAGGGGGGGGGGGACGTACAATGAGCAGTTCTTC. This sequence encodes CASSSRGGGTYNEQFF.

The chain joins TRBV4-1 to TRBJ1-1, with 7 bases identical to TRBD1. Germline assignment: CDR1 MGHRA and CDR2 YSYEKL. V lost 1 base to trimming and J lost 6 bases; unmatched junction nucleotides: 14. This CDR3 is 17 amino acids long. This CDR3 reads CASSQALTGQPSSEAFF. The DNA of the CDR3 is TGCGCCAGCAGCCAAGCGTTGACAGGGCAACCTTCGTCTGAAGCTTTCTTT.

This clonotype was recorded many times. V usage is TRBV20-1 and J usage is TRBJ1-2; 11 bases are a match to TRBD1. Germline CDR1 reads DFQATT; CDR2 reads SNEGSKA (reference sequence). The CDR3 is 16 residues long. The V gene end was trimmed by 5 bases and the J gene end by 8 bases; junction bases not matched to a gene: 16. Here the CDR3 reads CSAEPREGTGGKGYTF. The CDR3 DNA is TGCAGTGCTGAACCGAGGGAAGGGACAGGGGGAAAAGGCTACACCTTC.

With regard to this clonotype: A much larger clone lies a single base off, so this may be a read error. CDR3 DNA: TGTGCCATCAGTGGGTCGTTAAGCGGCAAGGTCTTC. This translates into CAISGSLSGKVF. The chain recombines TRBV10-3 with TRBJ2-1, with D perhaps TRBD2 (5 bases). Germline CDR1 is ENHRY and CDR2 is SYGVKD. CDR3 length: 12 amino acids.

A note on this clonotype: A read error is possible here, since a much larger clone lies one base away. This chain joins TRBV7-2 and TRBJ1-1, with unresolved D. Per the germline V gene, CDR1 is SGHTA and CDR2 is FQGNSA. The CDR3 length is 17 residues. CDR3 residues: CVSNPNRWGGWNTEAFF. The CDR3 nucleotides read TGTGTCAGCAACCCCAACCGGTGGGGTGGGTGGAACACTGAAGCTTTCTTT. The full variable domain, completed using reference TRBV7-2 and TRBJ1-1, is GAGVSQSPSNKVTEKGKDVELRCDPISGHTALYWYRQSLGQGLEFLIYFQGNSAPDKSGLPSDRFSAERTGGSVSTLTIQRTQQEDSAVYLCVSNPNRWGGWNTEAFFGQGTRLTVV.

This clonotype occurred many times. Here the CDR3 reads CSARIPKGTPRGYTF. In DNA, the CDR3 is TGCAGTGCTAGAATCCCTAAGGGGACTCCGAGAGGCTACACCTTC. V usage is TRBV20-1 and J usage is TRBJ1-2, with TRBD1 as a possible D gene (5 bases). This CDR3 has 15 residues. Germline CDR1 is DFQATT and CDR2 is SNEGSKA (reference sequence). V shed 2 bases and J shed 8 bases, with 21 bases lying between them.

This clonotype has at least ten counts. The V call is TRBV12-3 or TRBV12-4, the J call TRBJ1-1; TRBD1 might be the D (6 bases). The CDR3 contains 14 residues. Trimming took 0 bases from V and 11 from J, leaving 16 bases between them. The CDR3 DNA follows: TGTGCCAGCAGTTTAGCGGGGGGGGCTACGAAGGCTTTCTTT. Its translation is CASSLAGGATKAFF.

This clonotype has a handful of counts. This chain uses TRBV13 with TRBJ2-7; D is unclear. CDR3 length: 14 amino acids. Germline assignment: CDR1 PRHDT and CDR2 FYEKMQ (reference sequence). Trimming cost V 1 base and J 6 bases, with 13 bases left between them. The CDR3 coding sequence is TGTGCCAGCAGCTTAGAAGGCAGATCTATCGAGCAGTACTTC. This gives the protein CASSLEGRSIEQYF.

This clonotype was found a few times. The chain links TRBV19 to TRBJ2-1; D is perhaps TRBD1 (5 bases). Germline V gene lookup returns CDR1 LNHDA and CDR2 SQIVND (reference sequence). The CDR3 totals 14 residues. Deletions cut 1 base from V and 15 bases from J, with 19 bases between. DNA of the CDR3: TGTGCCAGTAGTATAGGGGGCTCGACGACCCGGCCGTTCTTC. This encodes CASSIGGSTTRPFF.

Comment on this clonotype: A read error is possible here, since a much larger clone lies one base away. V gene TRBV18 combines with J gene TRBJ2-3; 9 bases are shared with TRBD2. The CDR3 has 17 amino acids. Germline loops: CDR1 KGHSH, CDR2 LQKENI. CDR3 DNA: TGTGCCGGCTCACCACCGGGGATAGCGGGAGGCACAGATACGCAGTATTTT. Protein: CAGSPPGIAGGTDTQYF.